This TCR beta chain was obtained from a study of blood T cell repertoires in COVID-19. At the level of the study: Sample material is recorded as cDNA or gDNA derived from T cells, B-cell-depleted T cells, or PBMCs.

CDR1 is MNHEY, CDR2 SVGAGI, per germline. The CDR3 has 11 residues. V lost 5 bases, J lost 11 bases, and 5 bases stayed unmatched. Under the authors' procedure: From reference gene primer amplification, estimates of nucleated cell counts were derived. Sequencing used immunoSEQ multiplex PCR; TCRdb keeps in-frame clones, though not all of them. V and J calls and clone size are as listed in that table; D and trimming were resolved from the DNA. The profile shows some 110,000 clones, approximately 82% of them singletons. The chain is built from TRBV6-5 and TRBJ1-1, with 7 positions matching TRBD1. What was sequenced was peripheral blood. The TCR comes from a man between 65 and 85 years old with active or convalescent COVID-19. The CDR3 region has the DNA TGTGCCAGCAGTCGGCAGGGGGATGCTTTCTTT. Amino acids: CASSRQGDAFF.